One sample yielded the 5 T cell receptor beta chains listed below, sequenced in a study of blood T cells in healthy people across ages. Primers used in a second PCR of roughly 6 to 12 cycles were a sample-barcoded 5' primer and a J-beta primer mix. TCRdb used MiXCR to reprocess the 5' RACE reads, holding one entry per CDR3 protein. The sample gives about 1.1 million distinct CDR3 sequences, less than 45% of which show up once; roughly 13% is in the top ten. What was sequenced was blood. These TCRs come from a man aged 18 to 30 in good health.

Concerning this clonotype itself: A much bigger clone sits one base away, suggesting this may be a read error. The J gene is TRBJ2-7, the V gene TRBV7-3; TRBD1 matches 9 bases. V lost 3 bases to trimming and J lost 7 bases; unmatched junction nucleotides: 10. From germline, CDR1 is SGHTA and CDR2 FQGTGA. The CDR3 length is 15 residues. CDR3 sequence (DNA): TGTGCCAGCAGCTTGGGGACAGGGACCTACAATGAGCAGTACTTC. It encodes CASSLGTGTYNEQYF.

This clonotype was recorded a few times. The CDR3 spells CASTPSTSGEDNEQFF. CDR3 nucleotide sequence: TGTGCCAGCACGCCCTCGACTAGCGGGGAAGACAATGAGCAGTTCTTC. This chain joins TRBV25-1 and TRBJ2-1, with 11 bases that match TRBD2. Germline V gene lookup returns CDR1 MGHDK and CDR2 SYGVNS. The V segment lost 7 bases and the J segment 5 bases; nucleotides outside the gene matches: 10. The CDR3 has 16 residues.

V usage is TRBV12-3 or TRBV12-4 and J usage is TRBJ1-6, with unresolved D. The CDR3 spans 16 residues. V shed 4 bases and J shed 3 bases, with 13 bases lying between them. CDR3 DNA: TGTGCCAGCAGTTGGCGGGCCCCCAACTATAATTCACCCCTCCACTTT. It codes for CASSWRAPNYNSPLHF.

This clonotype was observed a few times. V usage is TRBV5-5 and J usage is TRBJ1-4, with 11 bases aligning to TRBD1. This CDR3 spans 15 amino acids. Germline trimming cut 0 bases from V and 8 bases from J; bases unmatched to any gene: 3. CDR1 is SGHKS and CDR2 is YYEKEE in the germline V gene (reference sequence). The CDR3 DNA sequence: TGTGCCAGCAGCTTGGGGACAGGGGGCGAAGAAAAACTGTTTTTT. Translated: CASSLGTGGEEKLFF.

This rearrangement joins TRBV6-2 or TRBV6-3 to TRBJ2-3, with 7 bases fitting TRBD2. V lost 2 bases to trimming and J lost 2 bases; unmatched junction nucleotides: 4. The CDR3 loop spans 15 amino acids. CDR1 is MNHEY and CDR2 is SVGEGT in the germline V gene. Here the CDR3 reads CASSYAGEPTDTQYF. The CDR3, as DNA: TGTGCCAGCAGTTACGCGGGAGAACCCACAGATACGCAGTATTTT.